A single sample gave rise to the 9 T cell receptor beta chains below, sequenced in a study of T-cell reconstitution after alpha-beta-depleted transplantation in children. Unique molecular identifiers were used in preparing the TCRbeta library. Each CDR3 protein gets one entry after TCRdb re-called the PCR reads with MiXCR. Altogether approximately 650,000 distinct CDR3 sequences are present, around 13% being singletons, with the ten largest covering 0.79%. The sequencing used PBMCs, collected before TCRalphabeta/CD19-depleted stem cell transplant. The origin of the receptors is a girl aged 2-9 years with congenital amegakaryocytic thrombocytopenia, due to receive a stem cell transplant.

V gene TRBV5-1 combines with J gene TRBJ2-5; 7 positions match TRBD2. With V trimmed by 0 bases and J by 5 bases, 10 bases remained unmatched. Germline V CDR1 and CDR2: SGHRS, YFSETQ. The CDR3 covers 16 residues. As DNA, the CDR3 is TGCGCCAGCAGCTTGGGGGGCATAAGCGGGATGGAGACCCAGTACTTC. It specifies CASSLGGISGMETQYF.

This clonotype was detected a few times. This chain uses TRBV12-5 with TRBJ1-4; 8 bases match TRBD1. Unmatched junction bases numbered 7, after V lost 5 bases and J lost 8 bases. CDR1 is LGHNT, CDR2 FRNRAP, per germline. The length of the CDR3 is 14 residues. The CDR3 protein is CASGPKGQVEKLFF. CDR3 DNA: TGTGCTAGTGGTCCCAAGGGACAGGTCGAAAAACTGTTTTTT.

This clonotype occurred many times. The CDR3 region is CASSALDNEQYF. The CDR3 coding sequence is TGTGCCAGCAGCGCCCTTGACAACGAGCAGTACTTC. The rearrangement joins TRBV9 to TRBJ2-7; D call uncertain. V was shortened by 3 bases and J by 5 bases, with 9 bases between the two germline ends. CDR1 is SGDLS, CDR2 YYNGEE, per germline. The CDR3 extends over 12 amino acids.

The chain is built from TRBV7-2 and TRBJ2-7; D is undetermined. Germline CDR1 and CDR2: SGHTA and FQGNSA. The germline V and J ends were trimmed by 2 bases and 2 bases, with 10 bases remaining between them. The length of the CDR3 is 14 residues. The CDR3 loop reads CASSLMDRAYEQYF. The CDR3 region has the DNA TGTGCCAGCAGCTTAATGGACCGAGCCTACGAGCAGTACTTC.

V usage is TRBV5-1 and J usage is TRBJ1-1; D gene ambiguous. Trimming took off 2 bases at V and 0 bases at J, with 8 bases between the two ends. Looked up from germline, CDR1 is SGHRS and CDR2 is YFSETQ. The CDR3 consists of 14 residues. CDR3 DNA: TGCGCCAGCAGCTTCTACTCCCTGAACACTGAAGCTTTCTTT. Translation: CASSFYSLNTEAFF.

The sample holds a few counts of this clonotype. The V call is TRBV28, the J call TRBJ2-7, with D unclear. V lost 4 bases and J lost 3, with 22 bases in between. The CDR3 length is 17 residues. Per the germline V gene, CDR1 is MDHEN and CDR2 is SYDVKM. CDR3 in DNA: TGTGCCAGCAGTTCTTACCCTTCTCCGGACCGCTTCTACGAGCAGTACTTC. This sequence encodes CASSSYPSPDRFYEQYF.

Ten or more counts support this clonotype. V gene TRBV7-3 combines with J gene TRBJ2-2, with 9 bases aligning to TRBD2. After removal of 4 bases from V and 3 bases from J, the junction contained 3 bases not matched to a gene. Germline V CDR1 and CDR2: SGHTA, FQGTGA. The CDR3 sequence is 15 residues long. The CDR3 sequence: CASSSLAGHTGELFF. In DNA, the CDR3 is TGTGCCAGCAGCTCTCTAGCGGGACACACCGGGGAGCTGTTTTTT. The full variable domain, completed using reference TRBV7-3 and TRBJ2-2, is GAGVSQTPSNKVTEKGKYVELRCDPISGHTALYWYRQSLGQGPEFLIYFQGTGAADDSGLPNDRFFAVRPEGSVSTLKIQRTERGDSAVYLCASSSLAGHTGELFFGEGSRLTVL.

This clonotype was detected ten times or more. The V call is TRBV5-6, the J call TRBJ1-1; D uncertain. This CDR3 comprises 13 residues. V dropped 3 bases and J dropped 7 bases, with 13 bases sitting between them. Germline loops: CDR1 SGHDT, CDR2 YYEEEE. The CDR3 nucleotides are TGTGCCAGCAGCTACGACCTGGACGGTGAAGCTTTCTTT. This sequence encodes CASSYDLDGEAFF.

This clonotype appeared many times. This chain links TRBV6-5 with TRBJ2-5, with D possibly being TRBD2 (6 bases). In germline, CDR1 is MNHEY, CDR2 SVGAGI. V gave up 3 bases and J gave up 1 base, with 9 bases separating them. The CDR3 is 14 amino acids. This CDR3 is CASSYRRGQETQYF. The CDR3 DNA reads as TGTGCCAGCAGTTATCGGAGGGGCCAAGAGACCCAGTACTTC.